These 13 T cell receptor beta chains came from one sample sequenced in a study of tumor and adjacent non-tumor tissue in lung cancer. Three rounds of nested PCR, following a modified ARM-PCR protocol, produced the TCRbeta library. A single record per CDR3 protein comes from TCRdb applying MiXCR to the multiplex PCR reads. The top ten clones hold 13% of a sample with 95,000 to 150,000 distinct CDR3 sequences, about 66% of them seen once. The template was RNA from unsorted bulk tissue. The sample taken for sequencing was lung tumor tissue. These receptor sequences come from a man aged 25-40 years with non-small cell lung cancer.

The J gene is TRBJ1-2, the V gene TRBV11-2; D not resolved. The CDR3 totals 14 residues. From germline, CDR1 is SGHAT and CDR2 FQNNGV. This CDR3 reads CTNSLAHANYGYTF. As DNA, the CDR3 is TGTACCAATAGCTTAGCTCATGCGAACTATGGCTACACCTTC.

On this clonotype: At one end the junction does not follow the germline gene, possibly because of a read error. The J gene is TRBJ1-5, the V gene TRBV11-3, with D possibly being TRBD1 (5 bases). Germline V gene sequence: CDR1 SGHNT, CDR2 YENEEA. The CDR3 runs 18 residues. CDR3 sequence (DNA): TGTGTCAGCAGCTTAGTAGTCGGGGGGGGTCTGGGTAATCAGCCCCAGCATTTT. This encodes CVSSLVVGGGLGNQPQHF. Supplemented by reference TRBV11-3 and TRBJ1-5, the full variable domain reads EAGVVQSPRYKIIEKKQPVAFWCNPISGHNTLYWYLQNLGQGPELLIRYENEEAVDDSQLPKDRFSAERLKGVDSTLKIQPAELGDSAVYLCVSSLVVGGGLGNQPQHFGDGTRLSIL.

The chain has TRBV28 and TRBJ2-7; 9 positions agree with TRBD1. V lost 4 bases, J lost 3 bases, and 4 bases stayed unmatched. The CDR3 loop spans 14 amino acids. CDR1 is MDHEN, CDR2 SYDVKM, per germline. The CDR3 DNA is TGTGCCAGCAGTTCCGGGACAGGGATCTACGAGCAGTACTTC. As protein: CASSSGTGIYEQYF.

Concerning this clonotype itself: Here the CDR3 omits its conserved ending phenylalanine or tryptophan, so a read error is the likely source. This chain uses TRBV20-1 with TRBJ2-2, with TRBD2 as a possible D gene (6 bases). Germline CDR1 and CDR2: DFQATT and SNEGSKA (reference sequence). This CDR3 is 15 amino acids long. The CDR3 loop is CSGRPGRETTGELFY. Here the CDR3 DNA reads TGCAGTGGTAGACCGGGACGGGAGACAACCGGGGAGCTGTTTTAT.

In regard to this clonotype: An end of the junction does not agree with germline; a read error may underlie this. The rearrangement links TRBV29-1 to TRBJ2-7; tentative D call: TRBD1 (5 bases). Germline V gives CDR1 SQVTM, CDR2 ANQGSEA. The CDR3 consists of 14 residues. The CDR3 sequence: CNVHEGTGYYEQYF. The DNA of the CDR3 is TGCAACGTTCATGAAGGTACAGGATACTACGAGCAGTACTTC.

A remark on this clonotype: One junction end disagrees with the germline gene, perhaps due to a read error. This chain joins TRBV20-1 and TRBJ2-1; D perhaps matches TRBD2 (7 bases). Germline V gives CDR1 DFQATT, CDR2 SNEGSKA (reference sequence). CDR3 length equals 15 residues. The CDR3 spells CNAKRTGGWGTEQFF. CDR3 sequence (DNA): TGCAATGCTAAGCGGACGGGGGGCTGGGGCACTGAGCAGTTCTTC.

With respect to this clonotype: Since a much larger clone is just one base distant, this may be a read error. The chain links TRBV20-1 to TRBJ2-2; unclear D gene. The CDR3 has 11 amino acids. Germline CDR1 is DFQATT and CDR2 is SNEGSKA (reference sequence). Trimming took 7 bases from V and 0 from J, leaving 3 bases between them. CDR3 region: CSVPNTGELFF. The CDR3 DNA reads as TGCAGTGTTCCGAACACCGGGGAGCTGTTTTTT.

Comments on this clonotype: An end of the junction does not agree with germline; a read error may underlie this. The rearrangement uses TRBV11-2 and TRBJ2-7; unclear D gene. CDR1 SGHAT and CDR2 FQNNGV come from the germline V gene. The CDR3 has 12 amino acids. CDR3: CASSLVAYGQYF. CDR3 DNA sequence: TGTGCCAGCAGCTTAGTCGCCTACGGGCAGTACTTC.

At least ten counts were recorded for this clonotype. The genes are TRBV6-2 or TRBV6-3 and TRBJ1-6; TRBD1 aligns across 8 bases. The J segment lost 8 bases and the V segment lost 6 bases, leaving 9 bases of the junction unmatched. The germline gives CDR1 MNHEY, CDR2 SVGEGT. This CDR3 spans 15 amino acids. The DNA for the CDR3 is TGTGCCAGCAGATCCACCGGGACAGGCGATTCACCCCTCCACTTT. It yields the protein CASRSTGTGDSPLHF.

Points on this clonotype: A much larger clone differs from this one at a single base, so this may be a read error. Since no conserved phenylalanine or tryptophan closes the CDR3, a read error is the likely cause. The chain joins TRBV6-5 to TRBJ2-1, with D tentatively TRBD2 (6 bases). The V gene lost 2 bases and the J gene lost 7 bases, with 6 bases spanning the gap. The CDR3 totals 12 residues. Looked up from germline, CDR1 is MNHEY and CDR2 is SVGAGI. The CDR3 nucleotides read TGTGCCAGCAGTTACGGGGGGAATGAGCAGTTCCTC. Protein: CASSYGGNEQFL.

The chain links TRBV11-1 to TRBJ1-1; D gene ambiguous. This CDR3 has 14 amino acids. Germline V gene lookup returns CDR1 SGHAT and CDR2 FQDESV (reference sequence). Trimming cost V 6 bases and J 8 bases, with 19 bases left between them. CDR3 sequence: CASSPDVLSTEAFF. The CDR3 coding sequence is TGTGCCAGCAGTCCTGACGTACTGAGCACCGAAGCTTTCTTT.

The chain joins TRBV20-1 to TRBJ2-5; TRBD2 matches 11 bases. This CDR3 contains 14 residues. The V and J ends lost 8 bases and 2 bases, in that order; junction bases with no gene match: 7. Germline V lookup: CDR1 DFQATT, CDR2 SNEGSKA (reference sequence). The CDR3 bases are TGCAGTTCGTTACTAGCGGGGGAGCAAGAGACCCAGTACTTC. Its translation is CSSLLAGEQETQYF.

The chain couples TRBV4-1 to TRBJ2-5, with D maybe TRBD2 (5 bases). The CDR3 contains 14 residues. The V gene's germline CDR1 is MGHRA and CDR2 YSYEKL. V was trimmed by 3 bases and J by 4 bases, leaving 12 bases between them. The CDR3 bases are TGCGCCAGCAGCCACGGGGTAGAGGGAGAGACCCAGTACTTC. Amino acid sequence: CASSHGVEGETQYF.